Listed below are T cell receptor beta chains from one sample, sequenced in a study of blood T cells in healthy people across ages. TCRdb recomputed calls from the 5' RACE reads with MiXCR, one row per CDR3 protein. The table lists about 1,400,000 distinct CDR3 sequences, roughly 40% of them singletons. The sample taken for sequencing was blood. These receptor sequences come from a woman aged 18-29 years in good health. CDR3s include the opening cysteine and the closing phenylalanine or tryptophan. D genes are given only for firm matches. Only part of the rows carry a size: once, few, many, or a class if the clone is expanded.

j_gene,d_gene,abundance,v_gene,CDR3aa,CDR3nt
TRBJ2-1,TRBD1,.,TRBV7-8,CASSFPGQGPYEQFF,TGTGCCAGCAGCTTTCCGGGACAGGGCCCCTATGAGCAGTTCTTC
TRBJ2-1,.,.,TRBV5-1,CASSLEQGSYNEQFF,TGCGCCAGCAGCTTGGAACAGGGCTCCTACAATGAGCAGTTCTTC
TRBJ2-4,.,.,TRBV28,CASTSQGTKTIQYF,TGTGCCAGCACCTCACAGGGGACTAAAACCATTCAGTACTTC
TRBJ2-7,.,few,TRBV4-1,CASSQDLIGSYEQYF,TGCGCCAGCAGCCAAGATCTCATTGGGAGCTACGAGCAGTACTTC
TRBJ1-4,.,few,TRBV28,CASRTAEFPTNEKLFF,TGTGCCAGCAGAACGGCAGAGTTCCCAACTAATGAAAAACTGTTTTTT
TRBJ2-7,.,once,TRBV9,CASSLKLSEQYF,TGTGCCAGCAGCCTAAAACTAAGCGAGCAGTACTTC
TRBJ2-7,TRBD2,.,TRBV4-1,CASSQVDSGADEQYF,TGCGCCAGCAGCCAAGTCGATAGCGGGGCGGACGAGCAGTACTTC
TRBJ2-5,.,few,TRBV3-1,CASSLGTAYQETQYF,TGTGCCAGCAGCCTAGGGACCGCGTACCAAGAGACCCAGTACTTC
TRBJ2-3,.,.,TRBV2,CASSERRDSFTDTQYF,TGTGCCAGCAGTGAAAGAAGGGACTCCTTCACAGATACGCAGTATTTT
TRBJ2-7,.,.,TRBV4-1,CASSQEGGTSYEQYF,TGCGCCAGCAGCCAAGAAGGGGGGACCTCCTACGAGCAGTACTTC
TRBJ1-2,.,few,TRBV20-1,CSAKEGQPLANYGYTF,TGCAGTGCTAAGGAGGGGCAGCCCTTAGCTAACTATGGCTACACCTTC
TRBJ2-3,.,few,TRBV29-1,CSVEDKGPQDTQYF,TGCAGCGTTGAAGATAAGGGACCACAAGATACGCAGTATTTT
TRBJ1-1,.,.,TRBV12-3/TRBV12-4,CASSFSPRTEAFF,TGTGCCAGCAGTTTCTCCCCTAGAACTGAAGCTTTCTTT
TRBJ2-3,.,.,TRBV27,CASRFEGTDTQYF,TGTGCCAGCAGATTTGAGGGCACAGATACGCAGTATTTT
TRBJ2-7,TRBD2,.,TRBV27,CASSRVGTSGRVSEQYF,TGTGCCAGCAGCAGGGTCGGTACTAGCGGGAGGGTAAGCGAGCAGTACTTC
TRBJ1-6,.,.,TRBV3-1,CASNQGLDNSPLHF,TGTGCCAGCAACCAGGGACTCGATAATTCACCCCTCCACTTT
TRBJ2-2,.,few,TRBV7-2,CASSRAADTNTGELFF,TGTGCCAGCAGCCGAGCGGCTGACACCAACACCGGGGAGCTGTTTTTT
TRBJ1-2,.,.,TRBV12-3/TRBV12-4,CASGRDYGYTF,TGTGCCAGCGGTAGGGATTATGGCTACACCTTC
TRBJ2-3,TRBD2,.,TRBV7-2,CASTGGGRDTDTQYF,TGTGCCAGCACTGGGGGCGGGAGGGACACAGATACGCAGTATTTT
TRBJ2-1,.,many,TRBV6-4,CASSDSSGGNEQFF,TGTGCCAGCAGTGACTCGTCCGGGGGAAATGAGCAGTTCTTC
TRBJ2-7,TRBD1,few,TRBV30,CAWNGGQGSSYEQYF,TGTGCCTGGAATGGGGGACAGGGGAGCTCCTACGAGCAGTACTTC
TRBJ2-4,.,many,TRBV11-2,CASSLVGAKNIQYF,TGCGCCAGCAGCTTGGTGGGGGCCAAAAACATTCAGTACTTC
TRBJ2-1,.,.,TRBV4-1,CASSQAGVEQFF,TGCGCCAGCAGCCAAGCCGGGGTGGAGCAGTTCTTC
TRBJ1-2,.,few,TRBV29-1,CSHEGPDGYTF,TGCAGCCATGAAGGGCCGGATGGCTACACCTTC
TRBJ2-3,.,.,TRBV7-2,CASTRTTGTTQYF,TGTGCCAGCACCCGCACCACAGGGACGACGCAGTATTTT
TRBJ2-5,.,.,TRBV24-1,CATSAAADGAQYF,TGTGCCACCAGTGCGGCGGCAGATGGGGCCCAGTACTTC
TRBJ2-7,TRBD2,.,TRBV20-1,CSARGQTSGGFEQYF,TGCAGTGCTAGGGGACAGACTAGCGGGGGGTTCGAGCAGTACTTC
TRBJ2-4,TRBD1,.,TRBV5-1,CASSDWDRGLYERYF,TGCGCCAGCTCGGACTGGGACAGGGGCCTCTATGAGCGGTACTTC
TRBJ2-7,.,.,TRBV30,CAWSVLNHYEQYF,TGTGCCTGGAGTGTACTTAACCACTACGAGCAGTACTTC
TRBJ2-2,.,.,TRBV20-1,CSALTGYTGELFF,TGCAGTGCACTCACAGGGTACACCGGGGAGCTGTTTTTT
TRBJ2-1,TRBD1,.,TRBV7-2,CASSLEGAGPTQFF,TGTGCCAGCAGCTTAGAGGGGGCGGGCCCTACGCAGTTCTTC
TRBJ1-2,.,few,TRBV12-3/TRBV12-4,CASSGGRAVSGYTF,TGTGCCAGCAGCGGGGGGAGGGCGGTGAGTGGCTACACCTTC
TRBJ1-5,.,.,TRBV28,CASTTEPQPQHF,TGTGCCAGCACGACGGAACCTCAGCCCCAGCATTTT
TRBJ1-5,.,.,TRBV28,CASSLRSRVNQPQHF,TGTGCCAGCAGTTTACGGTCCAGAGTTAATCAGCCCCAGCATTTT
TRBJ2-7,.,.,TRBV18,CASSPPDGSYEQYF,TGTGCCAGCTCACCACCAGACGGATCCTACGAGCAGTACTTC
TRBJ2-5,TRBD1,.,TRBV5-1,CASSLDQLDRGSLDEQYF,TGCGCCAGCAGCTTGGACCAACTGGACAGGGGGTCTCTCGATGAGCAGTACTTC